This T cell receptor (beta chain) derives from a study of metastatic and nonmetastatic thyroid tumors. Study-wide background: Patients with malignant and benign thyroid disease provided blood and tumor or nodule tissue, whose repertoires were compared.

MiXCR reprocessed the PCR reads for TCRdb. The table shows more than 40,000 clones, with less than 35% occurring only once. Study-level points and caveats: Patients with malignant thyroid tumors reportedly had significantly higher TCR beta diversity than those with benign nodules, in blood and tumor.

By share, this clone counts as medium-sized (0.01 to 0.1%). The antigen remains undetermined. CDR1 and CDR2 from the germline V gene are DFQATT and SNEGSKA (reference sequence). There are 12 residues in the CDR3. Trimming left V 6 bases short and J 1 base short, with 7 bases between. Not a single patient had been given any form of treatment at any point before undergoing thyroid surgery. The sequenced sample was blood. This TCR was recovered from a male donor with papillary thyroid cancer or a benign thyroid nodule (not recorded which). Some clones in this sample may be carry-over from other donors' samples. The gene calls are TRBV20-1 and TRBJ1-5; a weak D match, TRBD1 (5 bases). As DNA, the CDR3 is TGCAGTGCCTGGGACAGCAATCAGCCCCAGCATTTT. This gives the protein CSAWDSNQPQHF.